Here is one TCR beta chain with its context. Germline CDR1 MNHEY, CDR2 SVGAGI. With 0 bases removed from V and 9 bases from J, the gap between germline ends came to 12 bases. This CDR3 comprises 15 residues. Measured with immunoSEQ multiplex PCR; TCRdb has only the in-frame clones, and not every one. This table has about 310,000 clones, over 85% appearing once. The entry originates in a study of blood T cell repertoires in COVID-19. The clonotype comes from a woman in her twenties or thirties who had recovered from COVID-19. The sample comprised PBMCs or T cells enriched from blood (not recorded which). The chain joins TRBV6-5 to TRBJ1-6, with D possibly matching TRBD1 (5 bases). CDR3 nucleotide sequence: TGTGCCAGCAGTTACTCGACAGTTACCGTTTCACCCCTCCACTTT. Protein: CASSYSTVTVSPLHF.